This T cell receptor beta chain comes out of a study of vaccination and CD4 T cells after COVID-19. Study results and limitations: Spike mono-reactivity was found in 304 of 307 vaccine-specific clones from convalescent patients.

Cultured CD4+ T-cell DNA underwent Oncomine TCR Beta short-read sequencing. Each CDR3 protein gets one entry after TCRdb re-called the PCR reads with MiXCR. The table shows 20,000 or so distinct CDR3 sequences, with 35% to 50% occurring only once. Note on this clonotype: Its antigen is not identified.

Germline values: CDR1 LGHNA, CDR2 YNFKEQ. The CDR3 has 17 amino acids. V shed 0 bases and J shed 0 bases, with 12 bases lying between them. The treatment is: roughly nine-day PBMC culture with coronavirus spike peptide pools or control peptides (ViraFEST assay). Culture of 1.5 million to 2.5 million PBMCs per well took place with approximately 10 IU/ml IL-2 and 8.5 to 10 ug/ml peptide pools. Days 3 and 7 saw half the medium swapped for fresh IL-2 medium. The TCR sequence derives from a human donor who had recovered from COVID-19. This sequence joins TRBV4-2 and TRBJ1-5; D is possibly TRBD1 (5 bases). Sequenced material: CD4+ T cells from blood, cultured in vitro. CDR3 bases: TGTGCCAGCAGCCAAGAGGCCCGGGGCTATAGCAATCAGCCCCAGCATTTT. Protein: CASSQEARGYSNQPQHF.